This is a list of T cell receptor beta chains from one sample in a study of shared clonotypes between healthy human individuals. Repertoires were generated with immunoSEQ multiplex PCR, while TCRdb's copy carries only in-frame clones and drops some. The sample contains a few million clones, 90% to 95% of which appear only once. The sample consisted of naive CD4+ T cells from PBMCs. The receptors here all came from a man in his late teens or twenties in good health. Some clones in this sample may be carry-over from other donors' samples. The CDR3 runs from the conserved cysteine through the conserved F or W. A D gene is named only where the DNA matches it firmly. Clone size, where shown, is once, few, many, or a class for clones that have expanded.

v_call	j_call	clone_size	d_call	cdr3_nt	cdr3_aa
TRBV10-1	TRBJ2-7	NA	NA	TGCGCCAGCTTTCAAGGAAGCTCCTACGAGCAGTACTTC	CASFQGSSYEQYF
TRBV10-3	TRBJ1-5	NA	TRBD1	TGTGCCATCAGTTGGACAGGGGGTATCGATCAGCCCCAGCATTTT	CAISWTGGIDQPQHF
TRBV9	TRBJ2-3	NA	NA	TGTGCCAGCAGCCCCCAAATGACTAGCACAGATACGCAGTATTTT	CASSPQMTSTDTQYF
TRBV19	TRBJ2-2	NA	TRBD1	TGTGCCAGTAGTTCCCTAGGGACAGGCACCCCCGGGGAGCTGTTTTTT	CASSSLGTGTPGELFF
TRBV7-3	TRBJ2-2	NA	NA	TGTGCCAGCAGCTTAGAGCGCGCGTCCGGGGAGCTGTTTTTT	CASSLERASGELFF
TRBV27	TRBJ1-5	NA	NA	TGTGCCAGCAGTTCCATAGCGGGTAATCAGCCCCAGCATTTT	CASSSIAGNQPQHF
TRBV5-6	TRBJ1-2	NA	NA	TGTGCCAGCACCAAAAACAGGGAAAACTATGGCTACACCTTC	CASTKNRENYGYTF
TRBV5-1	TRBJ2-3	NA	NA	TGCGCCAGCAGCTCCCTAACAGATACGCAGTATTTT	CASSSLTDTQYF
TRBV18	TRBJ1-2	NA	NA	TGTGCCAGCTCACCCGTGGGGACGGGCCTCGGTGGGTATGGCTACACCTTC	CASSPVGTGLGGYGYTF
TRBV5-6	TRBJ1-1	NA	NA	TGTGCCAGCAGGCGGACTCTTGGGAACATTTACACTGAAGCTTTCTTT	CASRRTLGNIYTEAFF
TRBV29-1	TRBJ2-3	NA	TRBD2	TGCAGCGTGGAGGGGAGAAGCGGGAATTCAGATACGCAGTATTTT	CSVEGRSGNSDTQYF
TRBV18	TRBJ1-2	NA	NA	TGTGCCAGCTCACTAACGACGGGGGACTATGGCTACACCTTC	CASSLTTGDYGYTF
TRBV7-9	TRBJ1-4	NA	NA	TGTGCCAGCAGCTTAGCACAGGGATCTGAAAAACTGTTTTTT	CASSLAQGSEKLFF
TRBV18	TRBJ2-5	NA	NA	TGTGCCAGCTCACCATCCCGGAGACCCCAGGGAGAGACCCAGTACTTC	CASSPSRRPQGETQYF
TRBV30	TRBJ1-1	NA	NA	TGTGCCTGGATCTCCCTTAAGGGGACAGAAGCTTTCTTT	CAWISLKGTEAFF
TRBV29-1	TRBJ2-7	NA	NA	TGCAGCGGGGCTACCGGCCCCTACGAGCAGTACTTC	CSGATGPYEQYF
TRBV7-3	TRBJ2-1	NA	TRBD1	TGTGCCAGCGGGACAGGGTTTTCCAATGAGCAGTTCTTC	CASGTGFSNEQFF
TRBV25-1	TRBJ2-1	NA	TRBD1	TGTGCCAGCACCGAGACAGGGGGCGGGGGAGGTGAGCAGTTCTTC	CASTETGGGGGEQFF
TRBV7-2	TRBJ2-7	NA	TRBD2	TGTGCCAGCAGCCCCAGACTAGCAGATGGCCACTACGAGCAGTACTTC	CASSPRLADGHYEQYF
TRBV18	TRBJ2-7	once	NA	TGTGCCAGCTCACCAGACCCCGGAAACGAGCAGTACTTC	CASSPDPGNEQYF
TRBV7-6	TRBJ2-1	NA	TRBD1	TGTGCCAGCAGCTTAGAACAGGGGGGATTAGATGGTGAGCAGTTCTTC	CASSLEQGGLDGEQFF
TRBV9	TRBJ2-1	NA	TRBD2	TGTGCCAGCAGCTTGACTAGCGGGATTTCGGGTGAGCAGTTCTTC	CASSLTSGISGEQFF
TRBV18	TRBJ1-2	once	TRBD1	TGTGCCAGCTCACCTCGGACAGGAAACTATGGCTACACCTTC	CASSPRTGNYGYTF